This T cell receptor beta chain was captured by sequencing in a study of T cells in Graves' hyperthyroidism and ophthalmopathy. Study overall: Before any treatment, at initial diagnosis, peripheral blood was collected. Regarding the study as a whole: Prediction of ophthalmopathy progression came a median about 6 months pre-onset. In the analysis, a 13 V-J model separated ophthalmopathy from stable hyperthyroidism.

The study excluded patients with uncontrolled infection, other autoimmune disease, pregnancy or lactation. TCR beta CDR3 regions were amplified from RNA transcripts. HTBI primers were used for first-round RT-PCR of the TCR CDR3. Via MiXCR, TCRdb re-called the multiplex PCR reads, giving one row per CDR3 protein. The sample carries some 600,000 distinct CDR3 sequences, approximately 15% recorded once. The length of the CDR3 is 17 residues. Per the germline V gene, CDR1 is DFQATT and CDR2 is SNEGSKA (reference sequence). The ends lost 6 bases at V and 0 bases at J; junction bases unmatched: 13. As regards this clonotype: What it binds is unknown.

Sequenced input: blood. The sequence derives from a woman aged 25 to 45 with Graves' hyperthyroidism that later progressed to Graves' ophthalmopathy. The J gene is TRBJ1-5, the V gene TRBV20-1, with 8 nucleotides matching TRBD1. The CDR3, as DNA: TGCAGTGCCGCCGGGACAGGAATCCTTTATAGCAATCAGCCCCAGCATTTT. Protein sequence: CSAAGTGILYSNQPQHF.